The clone carrying this T cell receptor beta chain has just a few counts. Its antigen is not identified. This CDR3 is 14 amino acids long. Between the trimmed V and J ends, which lost 7 bases and 3 bases, there was a span of 10 bases. The sample originates from a study of CD8 T cells in ankylosing spondylitis. General study findings and limits: Significant enrichment of disease-linked clones was reportedly seen in matched ankylosing spondylitis synovial fluid. Past studies reported some motif variants in reactive arthritis synovial fluid and blood. Ankylosing spondylitis blood appeared to be characterized by a TCR beta motif of about eight highly homologous variants.

Generation of TCR beta libraries employed quantitative 5'-RACE incorporating molecular barcodes. MiXCR, applied by TCRdb to the 5' RACE reads, yields one record per CDR3 protein. The data show more than 500,000 distinct CDR3 sequences, over 4% seen once. The specimen sequenced was blood, either unsorted or a sorted T cell fraction (not recorded which). The chain carries TRBV12-3 or TRBV12-4 and TRBJ2-6; TRBD2 might be the D (5 bases). The TCR was taken from a male donor with ankylosing spondylitis. The CDR3 DNA sequence: TGTGCCAGCAACCGGGGATATGGGGCCAACGTCCTGACTTTC. The encoded protein is CASNRGYGANVLTF.